The 16 T cell receptor beta chains listed next were all sequenced from one sample in a study of T cell clonality in common variable immunodeficiency. This table comes from immunoSEQ multiplex PCR, and its TCRdb copy is limited to in-frame clones, with some not included. The sample has around 39,000 clones, none seen only once. Sequencing used peripheral blood mononuclear cells. Every receptor here comes from a person between 18 and 70 years old in good health.

Many counts were recorded for this clone. The CDR3 goes on 3 residues after the read ends, and that part is filled in from the germline J gene. The chain carries TRBV30 and TRBJ1-1; maybe TRBD1 (6 bases). CDR3 length equals 14 residues. CDR1 and CDR2 (germline): GTSNPN, SVGIG (reference sequence). The covered CDR3 bases are TGTGCCTGGAGTCGACAACAGGGAATGGGAGAA. This codes for CAWSRQQGMGE. The complete CDR3 protein is CAWSRQQGMGEAFF.

This clone was found a few times. Sequencing ends 3 residues short of the CDR3 end; the germline J gene provides the rest. V and J are TRBV19 and TRBJ1-6, with 9 bases matching TRBD1. J lost 10 bases, V lost 5 bases, and 9 bases had no gene match. In germline, CDR1 is LNHDA, CDR2 SQIVND (reference sequence). CDR3 length: 15 residues. Incomplete CDR3 DNA: TGTGCCAGTAGTGGTTCCGGGACAGGGCGCTCACCC. Amino acids: CASSGSGTGRSP. The full CDR3 protein is CASSGSGTGRSPLHF.

This clone was seen many times. The read ends 3 residues shy of where the CDR3 ends; the end is completed using the germline J gene. The chain employs TRBV28 and TRBJ2-7, with 11 bases that match TRBD2. This CDR3 has 16 amino acids. Germline values: CDR1 MDHEN, CDR2 SYDVKM. Trimming cost V 4 bases and J 4 bases; bases outside gene matches: 9. The sequenced CDR3 bases are TGTGCCAGCAGTTCACGGATAGCGGGAGGGATATACGAG. Protein sequence: CASSSRIAGGIYE. The full CDR3 protein is CASSSRIAGGIYEQYF.

This clone was seen at least ten times. The missing CDR3 end, 3 residues past where the read stops, is filled in from the germline J gene. The genes are TRBV5-1 and TRBJ2-3, with 11 bases lining up with TRBD2. Unmatched junction bases numbered 10, after V lost 4 bases and J lost 6 bases. The CDR3 runs to 16 residues. The V gene's germline CDR1 is SGHRS and CDR2 YFSETQ. CDR3 DNA (partial): TGCGCCAGCAGCCCCCGGACTAGCGGGCCCCCGGATACG. Protein product: CASSPRTSGPPDT. The whole CDR3 sequence reads CASSPRTSGPPDTQYF.

This clone has at least ten counts. The read ends 3 residues before the CDR3 terminus; that terminus is restored from the germline J gene. This rearrangement joins TRBV5-5 to TRBJ1-2, with D possibly matching TRBD1 (5 bases). V dropped 4 bases and J dropped 1 base, with 8 bases sitting between them. CDR1 is SGHKS, CDR2 YYEKEE, per germline (reference sequence). The CDR3 is 13 amino acids. The DNA read from the CDR3 is TGTGCCAGCAGCCCTGACAGTAACTATGGC. Translated, it gives CASSPDSNYG. The CDR3 in its entirety is CASSPDSNYGYTF.

This clone was seen repeatedly, ten times or more. The read ends 3 residues early relative to the CDR3; the germline J gene fills the gap. This chain links TRBV18 with TRBJ2-7, with TRBD1 matching over 10 bases. Trimming removed 2 bases from V and 6 bases from J; junction bases left unmatched: 10. Looked up from germline, CDR1 is KGHSH and CDR2 is LQKENI. The CDR3 has 16 residues. The CDR3 DNA, read in part, is TGTGCCAGCTCACCAACGACAGGGGGCGCTGCTTCCGAG. It codes for CASSPTTGGAASE. The whole CDR3 reads CASSPTTGGAASEQYF.

This clone has at least ten counts. The read halts 3 residues ahead of the CDR3 end, with the missing end drawn from the germline J gene. This chain uses TRBV2 with TRBJ2-5; D is uncertain. Trimming left V 2 bases short and J 2 bases short, with 9 bases between. This CDR3 is 14 amino acids long. CDR1 SNHLY and CDR2 FYNNEI come from the germline V gene. The CDR3 loop reads CASSENRRQETQYF. The part of the CDR3 DNA that was read is TGTGCCAGCAGTGAAAACAGACGTCAAGAGACC. Supplemented by reference TRBV2 and TRBJ2-5, the full variable domain reads EPEVTQTPSHQVTQMGQEVILRCVPISNHLYFYWYRQILGQKVEFLVSFYNNEISEKSEIFDDQFSVERPDGSNFTLKIRSTKLEDSAMYFCASSENRRQETQYFGPGTRLLVL.

This clone was counted at least ten times. The CDR3 extends 3 residues past the end of the read, so its final part is completed from the germline J gene. The V call is TRBV19, the J call TRBJ2-5; 7 bases agree with TRBD1. After removal of 4 bases from V and 5 bases from J, the junction contained 7 bases not matched to a gene. The germline V gene has CDR1 LNHDA and CDR2 SQIVND (reference sequence). This CDR3 is 14 amino acids long. CDR3 DNA, as far as it was read: TGTGCCAGTAGTACAAACAGGGGTTTGGAGACC. Its protein is CASSTNRGLET. The whole CDR3 protein is CASSTNRGLETQYF. Complete variable domain (other parts from reference TRBV19 and TRBJ2-5): DGGITQSPKYLFRKEGQNVTLSCEQNLNHDAMYWYRQDPGQGLRLIYYSQIVNDFQKGDIAEGYSVSREKKESFPLTVTSAQKNPTAFYLCASSTNRGLETQYFGPGTRLLVL.

This clone was counted at least ten times. Read coverage stops 3 residues before the CDR3 terminus; the germline J gene supplies the remainder. This chain links TRBV18 with TRBJ2-2; a weak D match, TRBD2 (6 bases). This CDR3 is built from 16 residues. V lost 3 bases and J lost 0, with 11 bases in between. Per the germline V gene, CDR1 is KGHSH and CDR2 is LQKENI. The CDR3 sequence: CASSPSGLPNTGELFF. The CDR3 bases that were read are TGTGCCAGCTCACCCTCGGGACTCCCGAACACCGGGGAG.

This clone occurred many times. With the read ending 3 residues before the CDR3 end, the germline J gene is used to fill in that end. The chain joins TRBV19 to TRBJ2-7, with 9 bases aligning to TRBD2. The V gene's germline CDR1 is LNHDA and CDR2 SQIVND (reference sequence). This CDR3 spans 17 amino acids. V lost 6 bases and J lost 1; bases outside the gene matches: 13. The CDR3 spells CASSLAGTSLPSYEQYF. The DNA read from the CDR3 is TGTGCCAGTAGCCTAGCCGGGACTAGCCTCCCGTCCTACGAG.

This clone was seen many times. The CDR3 protein is CASSGLLAGESADTQYF. Incomplete CDR3 DNA: TGTGCCAGCAGCGGACTTTTAGCGGGAGAATCCGCAGATACG. The chain is built from TRBV13 and TRBJ2-3, with TRBD2 matching over 9 bases. Read data end 3 residues before the CDR3 end; the end is taken from the germline J gene. The CDR3 consists of 17 residues. The V segment lost 5 bases and the J segment 4 bases; nucleotides outside the gene matches: 13. The V gene's germline CDR1 is PRHDT and CDR2 FYEKMQ (reference sequence). Based on the CDR3 plus reference TRBV13 and TRBJ2-3, the full variable domain is AAGVIQSPRHLIKEKRETATLKCYPIPRHDTVYWYQQGPGQDPQFLISFYEKMQSDKGSIPDRFSAQQFSDYHSELNMSSLELGDSALYFCASSGLLAGESADTQYFGPGTRLTVL.

This clone came up many times. Read coverage stops 3 residues before the CDR3 terminus; the germline J gene supplies the remainder. V usage is TRBV20-1 and J usage is TRBJ2-5; D perhaps matches TRBD1 (6 bases). Germline CDR1 and CDR2: DFQATT and SNEGSKA (reference sequence). The CDR3 spans 15 residues. V lost 2 bases, J lost 5 bases, and 18 bases lay in between. The CDR3 is CSARPWGQGGETQYF. CDR3 DNA, as far as it was read: TGCAGTGCTAGACCCTGGGGGCAAGGTGGGGAGACC.

This clone was observed many times. The CDR3 end lies 3 residues beyond the end of the read and is filled in from the germline J gene. V gene TRBV30 combines with J gene TRBJ2-2; 12 nucleotides match TRBD1. The CDR3 spans 14 residues. CDR1 is GTSNPN, CDR2 SVGIG, per germline (reference sequence). V trimming: 4 bases; J trimming: 7 bases; junction bases outside the gene matches: 4. Incomplete CDR3 DNA: TGTGCCTGGACCGGGACAGGGGGCAACGGGGAG. Translation gives CAWTGTGGNGE. The CDR3 in full is CAWTGTGGNGELFF.

Many counts were recorded for this clone. The read ends 3 residues early relative to the CDR3; the germline J gene fills the gap. The V call is TRBV5-1, the J call TRBJ1-1; no clear D. The V end lost 0 bases, the J end lost 3 bases, and 9 bases lay between the germline ends. Per the germline V gene, CDR1 is SGHRS and CDR2 is YFSETQ. The CDR3 contains 14 residues. The DNA read from the CDR3 is TGCGCCAGCAGCTTGGAGGAGCGGGACACTGAA. Translated: CASSLEERDTE. The whole CDR3 sequence reads CASSLEERDTEAFF.

In this sample, this clone turned up many times. The read gets to within 3 residues of the CDR3 end, and the germline J gene fills in the rest. J is TRBJ2-3 and V is TRBV6-2 or TRBV6-3; a weak D match, TRBD2 (5 bases). Deletions cut 6 bases from V and 7 bases from J, with 20 bases between. The V gene's germline CDR1 is MNHEY and CDR2 SVGEGT. The CDR3 is 15 amino acids. The covered CDR3 bases are TGTGCCAGCAGGCCTAACCTAGCCGACCTCCATACG. This codes for CASRPNLADLHT. The full-length CDR3 reads as CASRPNLADLHTQYF.

This clone was observed many times. The read ends 3 residues shy of where the CDR3 ends; the end is completed using the germline J gene. V gene TRBV7-9 combines with J gene TRBJ2-6; no reliable D call. The V end lost 10 bases, the J end lost 4 bases, and 11 bases lay between the germline ends. Germline V gives CDR1 SEHNR, CDR2 FQNEAQ (reference sequence). The CDR3 contains 13 residues. The CDR3 DNA, read in part, is TGTGCCATACGGGTTGCCGGGGCCAACGTC. Translated, it gives CAIRVAGANV. The complete CDR3 protein is CAIRVAGANVLTF.